One and the same sample provided the 9 T cell receptor beta chains below, sequenced in a study of human T cells and chemical hapten exposure. TCRdb fed the RACE reads into MiXCR, producing one record per CDR3 protein. Counted here are about 260,000 distinct CDR3 sequences, over 8% occurring once; the ten biggest clones make up roughly 2.5%. Indicated time point: pre-sensitization, week 0. Described treatment: therapeutic diphenylcyclopropenone sensitization with weekly scalp DPC. This material consisted of whole blood, taken in connection with sensitization to the hapten diphenylcyclopropenone (DPC). The receptors were sampled from a woman aged 40 to 50 with alopecia areata. Some clones in this sample may be carry-over from other donors' samples.

This clonotype was counted only a few times. This chain links TRBV7-2 with TRBJ2-6; D remains unclear. Per the germline V gene, CDR1 is SGHTA and CDR2 is FQGNSA. The CDR3 covers 17 residues. With 5 bases removed from V and 0 bases from J, the gap between germline ends came to 14 bases. CDR3 in amino acids: CASSQRDVGSGANVLTF. The CDR3 DNA reads as TGTGCCAGCAGCCAGCGAGACGTAGGCTCTGGGGCCAACGTCCTGACTTTC.

This clonotype was observed at least ten times. The CDR3 nucleotides are TGCAGCGAAGGCTTAGGGAGCACAGATACGCAGTATTTT. Its protein product is CSEGLGSTDTQYF. V gene TRBV20-1 combines with J gene TRBJ2-3; no clear D. The CDR3 extends over 13 amino acids. Germline CDR1 reads DFQATT; CDR2 reads SNEGSKA (reference sequence).

This clonotype has a handful of counts. This chain joins TRBV4-1 and TRBJ2-3; the D gene could be TRBD1 or TRBD2 (6 bases each). Trimming removed 4 bases from V and 4 bases from J, with 24 bases in between. This CDR3 comprises 18 residues. The germline V gene has CDR1 MGHRA and CDR2 YSYEKL. CDR3 sequence (DNA): TGCGCCAGCAGCCCAGGAGCCCCTCGGGGGCGGAACGCAGATACGCAGTATTTT. It codes for CASSPGAPRGRNADTQYF.

The chain has TRBV4-3 and TRBJ1-1; D gene unclear. The CDR3 extends over 16 amino acids. The ends were cut back, 0 bases at V and 2 bases at J, with 13 bases in the middle. Germline assignment: CDR1 LGHNA and CDR2 YSLEER. The CDR3 bases are TGCGCCAGCAGCCAAGAATATGGACTGATCAACACTGAAGCTTTCTTT. The encoded protein is CASSQEYGLINTEAFF.

Many counts were recorded for this clonotype. The chain has TRBV12-3 or TRBV12-4 and TRBJ2-2, with 8 bases identical to TRBD1. The CDR3 runs to 15 residues. Losses at the gene ends were 4 bases for V and 2 bases for J; bases not matched to a gene: 3. CDR3 nucleotides: TGTGCCAGCAGTTGGACAGGGATAAACACCGGGGAGCTGTTTTTT. The encoded protein is CASSWTGINTGELFF.

A few counts support this clonotype. Germline is not matched at one junction end, which may reflect a read error. The chain has TRBV5-1 and TRBJ1-1, with D possibly matching TRBD1 (6 bases). CDR3 size: 14 residues. In germline, CDR1 is SGHRS, CDR2 YFSETQ. CDR3 nucleotides: TGCGCCAGCAGCTTCGGGGGGCGGGAGACTGAAGCTCTCTTT. As protein: CASSFGGRETEALF.

This sequence joins TRBV7-2 and TRBJ1-1; 8 nucleotides align to TRBD1. This CDR3 comprises 15 residues. The germline gives CDR1 SGHTA, CDR2 FQGNSA. V lost 5 bases and J lost 1; bases outside the gene matches: 6. Here the CDR3 DNA reads TGTGCCAGCAGCATCCGGACAGGGACGAACACTGAAGCTTTCTTT. Protein product: CASSIRTGTNTEAFF.

In this sample, this clonotype turned up a few times. The CDR3: CASSSGQGYQETQYF. CDR3 nucleotides: TGCGCCAGCAGCTCGGGACAGGGGTACCAAGAGACCCAGTACTTC. The rearrangement joins TRBV5-1 to TRBJ2-5, with 10 positions matching TRBD1. J lost 0 bases, V lost 3 bases, and 2 bases had no gene match. Germline-derived CDR1 and CDR2 are SGHRS and YFSETQ. The CDR3 runs 15 residues.

This rearrangement joins TRBV4-3 to TRBJ1-2; 8 bases map to TRBD1. Per germline, CDR1 LGHNA and CDR2 YSLEER. The CDR3 has 13 amino acids. With V trimmed by 1 base and J by 8 bases, 3 bases remained unmatched. The CDR3, as DNA: TGCGCCAGCAGCCAAGCAGGGGGCGGAGGCTACACCTTC. Translating gives CASSQAGGGGYTF.